A single sample gave rise to the 22 T cell receptor beta chains below, sequenced in a study of cytomegalovirus exposure and HLA in healthy donors. Measured with immunoSEQ multiplex PCR; TCRdb has only the in-frame clones, and not every one. In the table there are fewer than 60,000 clones, approximately 89% of which are singletons. Sequenced: PBMCs. The origin of the receptors is a woman younger than 35 in good health and CMV-seronegative.

CDR3 loop: CATSRDEGVAEAFF. Written as DNA, the CDR3 is TGTGCCACCAGCAGAGATGAGGGAGTGGCTGAAGCTTTCTTT. The chain links TRBV15 to TRBJ1-1; no reliable D call. The germline V gene has CDR1 LNHNV and CDR2 YYDKDF (reference sequence). The germline V and J ends were trimmed by 0 bases and 6 bases, with 11 bases remaining between them. There are 14 residues in the CDR3.

This clone turned up a few times. The V gene is TRBV30, the J gene TRBJ1-1; TRBD1 is a possible D gene (5 bases). CDR1 is GTSNPN and CDR2 is SVGIG in the germline V gene (reference sequence). With 4 bases removed from V and 2 bases from J, the gap between germline ends came to 8 bases. CDR3 size: 12 residues. The CDR3 is CAWMGGNTEAFF. The CDR3 DNA reads as TGTGCCTGGATGGGGGGAAACACTGAAGCTTTCTTT.

The chain carries TRBV29-1 and TRBJ2-7; D is perhaps TRBD2 (6 bases). This CDR3 spans 13 amino acids. Trimming cost V 4 bases and J 2 bases, with 12 bases left between them. Germline lookup yields CDR1 SQVTM and CDR2 ANQGSEA. The chain's CDR3 is CSVVWEATYEQYF. CDR3 sequence (DNA): TGCAGCGTTGTATGGGAGGCGACCTACGAGCAGTACTTC.

J is TRBJ2-5 and V is TRBV11-2; TRBD2 matches 15 bases. The germline V gene has CDR1 SGHAT and CDR2 FQNNGV. V gave up 3 bases and J gave up 2 bases; unmatched junction bases: 4. CDR3 length: 17 amino acids. The DNA of the CDR3 is TGTGCCAGCAGCTTGGGGACTAGCGGGGGGTCTCAAGAGACCCAGTACTTC. Its translation: CASSLGTSGGSQETQYF. Filled out from reference TRBV11-2 and TRBJ2-5, the complete variable domain reads EAGVAQSPRYKIIEKRQSVAFWCNPISGHATLYWYQQILGQGPKLLIQFQNNGVVDDSQLPKDRFSAERLKGVDSTLKIQPAKLEDSAVYLCASSLGTSGGSQETQYFGPGTRLLVL.

This chain uses TRBV9 with TRBJ2-7, with D tentatively TRBD2 (5 bases). This CDR3 spans 14 amino acids. Per germline, CDR1 SGDLS and CDR2 YYNGEE. Trimming took 4 bases from V and 7 from J, leaving 18 bases between them. The CDR3 protein is CASSSSRTLGEQYF. As DNA, the CDR3 is TGTGCCAGCAGCTCCTCCCGGACTCTCGGAGAGCAGTACTTC.

This clone was detected only once. The rearrangement uses TRBV28 and TRBJ2-5; TRBD1 matches 9 bases. The CDR3 is made up of 15 amino acids. Unmatched junction bases numbered 10, after V lost 4 bases and J lost 7 bases. The germline gives CDR1 MDHEN, CDR2 SYDVKM. The CDR3 spells CASSSMPGTGRTQYF. CDR3 coding DNA: TGTGCCAGCAGTTCGATGCCAGGGACAGGGAGGACCCAGTACTTC.

This clone was seen just once. The chain recombines TRBV5-1 with TRBJ2-2; D is possibly TRBD1 (5 bases). The V end lost 4 bases, the J end lost 1 base, and 8 bases lay between the germline ends. Germline V gene sequence: CDR1 SGHRS, CDR2 YFSETQ. The CDR3 is 14 amino acids. CDR3 amino acids: CASSHGQNTGELFF. The CDR3 DNA follows: TGCGCCAGCAGCCACGGACAGAACACCGGGGAGCTGTTTTTT.

The chain recombines TRBV4-1 with TRBJ1-2; TRBD1 is a possible D gene (6 bases). Trimming pared 1 base from V and 6 bases from J, leaving 24 bases between. Germline CDR1 and CDR2: MGHRA and YSYEKL. This CDR3 has 18 amino acids. CDR3 in amino acids: CASSQARFGLQGKDGYTF. CDR3 DNA: TGCGCCAGCAGCCAAGCCCGATTTGGTCTACAGGGTAAAGATGGCTACACCTTC.

V gene TRBV5-6 combines with J gene TRBJ2-5, with D possibly TRBD1 on 6 matching bases. Trimming took 4 bases from V and 5 from J, leaving 9 bases between them. The CDR3 has 12 residues. The germline V gene has CDR1 SGHDT and CDR2 YYEEEE. The CDR3 protein is CASSQGLETQYF. The CDR3 DNA follows: TGTGCCAGCAGCCAGGGGTTGGAGACCCAGTACTTC.

This clone was seen only a few times. This chain links TRBV28 with TRBJ1-4; D is ambiguous. The V and J ends lost 5 bases and 4 bases respectively, with 14 bases between them. The CDR3 has 15 amino acids. Germline V gene data show CDR1 as MDHEN and CDR2 as SYDVKM. The CDR3 loop reads CASSPPHAGNEKLFF. For the CDR3, the DNA is TGTGCCAGCAGTCCCCCCCATGCGGGTAATGAAAAACTGTTTTTT.

The chain links TRBV5-4 to TRBJ2-7; 13 bases line up with TRBD2. V shed 9 bases and J 1 base; nucleotides not matched to a gene: 4. The CDR3 has 14 residues. Germline assignment: CDR1 SGHNT and CDR2 YYREEE (reference sequence). In DNA form, the CDR3 reads TGTGCCACCCGGACTAGCGGGAGTTCCTACGAGCAGTACTTC. Its protein product is CATRTSGSSYEQYF.

This chain joins TRBV27 and TRBJ2-5; the match to TRBD1 covers 7 bases. CDR3 size: 15 residues. J was trimmed by 5 bases and V by 4 bases; bases with no gene match: 10. Per the germline V gene, CDR1 is MNHEY and CDR2 is SMNVEV (reference sequence). This CDR3 is CASSSPGQRRETQYF. The CDR3 bases are TGTGCCAGCAGTTCGCCGGGACAGAGAAGGGAGACCCAGTACTTC.

V gene TRBV2 combines with J gene TRBJ2-7; 15 bases line up with TRBD2. The CDR3 consists of 16 residues. With 6 bases clipped from V and 4 bases from J, the junction kept 7 bases outside the gene matches. Germline assignment: CDR1 SNHLY and CDR2 FYNNEI. The CDR3: CASSYGTSGRTYEQYF. CDR3 DNA: TGTGCCAGCAGCTATGGGACTAGCGGGAGGACTTACGAGCAGTACTTC.

CDR3 loop: CASSVPRTVRSDTQYF. In DNA form, the CDR3 reads TGTGCCAGCAGCGTCCCCCGAACCGTGCGGAGCGATACGCAGTATTTT. This chain connects TRBV5-6 to TRBJ2-3; D gene unclear. Per germline, CDR1 SGHDT and CDR2 YYEEEE. Trimming took off 4 bases at V and 6 bases at J, with 21 bases between the two ends. The CDR3 length is 16 residues.

The chain combines TRBV7-8 with TRBJ2-2, with 11 positions matching TRBD1. CDR3 length: 16 amino acids. After removal of 4 bases from V and 4 bases from J, the junction contained 5 bases not matched to a gene. In germline, CDR1 is SGHVS, CDR2 FQNEAQ. The CDR3 bases are TGTGCCAGCAGCTCGGACAGGGGGCGCAGCACCGGGGAGCTGTTTTTT. This codes for CASSSDRGRSTGELFF.

The rearrangement joins TRBV28 to TRBJ2-1; tentatively, D is TRBD2 (7 bases). The ends were cut back, 6 bases at V and 4 bases at J, with 13 bases in the middle. In germline, CDR1 is MDHEN, CDR2 SYDVKM. This CDR3 has 14 amino acids. CDR3 in DNA: TGTGCCAGCAGGGGGGAGGGGGGTTACAATGAGCAGTTCTTC. Protein product: CASRGEGGYNEQFF.

A few counts support this clone. V is TRBV30 and J is TRBJ1-2, with unresolved D. The CDR3 totals 15 residues. Germline-derived CDR1 and CDR2 are GTSNPN and SVGIG (reference sequence). V was clipped by 3 bases and J by 1 base, with 15 bases between them. The CDR3 sequence: CAWRPRTTNNYGYTF. The CDR3 DNA follows: TGTGCCTGGAGACCCCGGACGACTAATAACTATGGCTACACCTTC.

V and J are TRBV21-1 and TRBJ2-5; TRBD1 was called by the table and not checked on the DNA. TRBV21-1 is designated a pseudogene. The CDR3 is made up of 15 amino acids. CDR3 DNA sequence: TGTGCCAGCAGCAATGGGACAGGAGGGGGAGAGACCCAGTACTTC. Encoded protein: CASSNGTGGGETQYF.

The V and J genes are TRBV6-6 and TRBJ1-1; 7 bases map to TRBD1. CDR3 length equals 14 residues. Germline V gene sequence: CDR1 MNHNY, CDR2 SVGAGI (reference sequence). V lost 5 bases, J lost 8 bases, and 11 bases stayed unmatched. The CDR3 loop reads CASSPSGTAPEAFF. The CDR3 DNA is TGTGCCAGCAGTCCTTCCGGGACAGCTCCCGAAGCTTTCTTT.

Only one count was recorded for this clone. The chain's CDR3 is CASSIQGTTAPQHF. DNA of the CDR3: TGTGCCAGCAGTATACAGGGGACGACGGCGCCCCAGCATTTT. The rearrangement links TRBV2 to TRBJ1-5; TRBD1 matches 7 bases. This CDR3 is 14 amino acids long. With 5 bases clipped from V and 9 bases from J, the junction kept 10 bases outside the gene matches. CDR1 and CDR2 (germline): SNHLY, FYNNEI. Full variable domain (outside the CDR3, taken from reference TRBV2 and TRBJ1-5): EPEVTQTPSHQVTQMGQEVILRCVPISNHLYFYWYRQILGQKVEFLVSFYNNEISEKSEIFDDQFSVERPDGSNFTLKIRSTKLEDSAMYFCASSIQGTTAPQHFGDGTRLSIL.

The V and J genes are TRBV7-9 and TRBJ1-5; tentative D call: TRBD1 (6 bases). Trimming removed 4 bases from V and 8 bases from J, with 9 bases in between. The CDR3 has 12 amino acids. Germline V CDR1 and CDR2: SEHNR, FQNEAQ (reference sequence). The CDR3 nucleotides are TGTGCCAGCAGCTGGGGGCAGGAGCCCCAGCATTTT. Its protein product is CASSWGQEPQHF.

This chain joins TRBV2 and TRBJ1-2, with 9 bases lining up with TRBD1. Germline CDR1 is SNHLY and CDR2 is FYNNEI. This CDR3 has 14 residues. J lost 4 bases, V lost 5 bases, and 5 bases had no gene match. CDR3 DNA: TGTGCCAGCAGTTACGGGGGACAGGGCTATGGCTACACCTTC. It yields the protein CASSYGGQGYGYTF. Combining the CDR3 with reference TRBV2 and TRBJ1-2 gives the whole variable domain EPEVTQTPSHQVTQMGQEVILRCVPISNHLYFYWYRQILGQKVEFLVSFYNNEISEKSEIFDDQFSVERPDGSNFTLKIRSTKLEDSAMYFCASSYGGQGYGYTFGSGTRLTVV.